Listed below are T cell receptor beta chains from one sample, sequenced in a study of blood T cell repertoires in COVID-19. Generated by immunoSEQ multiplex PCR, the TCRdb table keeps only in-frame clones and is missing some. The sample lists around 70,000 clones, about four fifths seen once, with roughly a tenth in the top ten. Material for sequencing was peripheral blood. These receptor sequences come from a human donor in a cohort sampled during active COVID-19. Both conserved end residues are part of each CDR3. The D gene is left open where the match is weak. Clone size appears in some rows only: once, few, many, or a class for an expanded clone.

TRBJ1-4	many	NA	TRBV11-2	TGTGCCAGCAGCAAAGGGGGACACACTAATGAAAAACTGTTTTTT	CASSKGGHTNEKLFF
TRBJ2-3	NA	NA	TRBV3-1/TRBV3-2	TGTGCCAGCAGCTCCCCAAGGAGCGGTCTCGGCACAGATACGCAGTATTTT	CASSSPRSGLGTDTQYF
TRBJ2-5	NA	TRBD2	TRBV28	TGTGCCAGCAGATCTAGCGGGACTGGGACCCAGTACTTC	CASRSSGTGTQYF
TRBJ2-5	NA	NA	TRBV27	TGTGCCAGCAGTTTATTGGACAAGCAAGAGACCCAGTACTTC	CASSLLDKQETQYF
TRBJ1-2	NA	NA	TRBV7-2	TGTGCCAGCAGCTCGGGACAACTTTATGGCTACACCTTC	CASSSGQLYGYTF
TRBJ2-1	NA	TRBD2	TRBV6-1	TGTGCCAGCAGTGAAGTGTCGCTAGCGGGAGGGGCCAATGAGCAGTTCTTC	CASSEVSLAGGANEQFF
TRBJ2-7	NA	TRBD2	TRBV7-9	TGTGCCAGCAGCTTGCCTCCAGCGGGAGGGCGCGAGCAGTACTTC	CASSLPPAGGREQYF
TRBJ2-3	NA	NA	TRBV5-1	TGCGCCAGCAGCTTGGCTGGGGCGATCACAGATACGCAGTATTTT	CASSLAGAITDTQYF
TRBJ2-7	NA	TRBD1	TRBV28	TGTGCCAGCAGTTTAACCGGGACAGGTTTTTACGAGCAGTACTTC	CASSLTGTGFYEQYF
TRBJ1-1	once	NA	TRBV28	TGTGCCAGCAGTCCTCCCCTTACTGAAGCTTTCTTT	CASSPPLTEAFF
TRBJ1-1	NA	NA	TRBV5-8	TGTGCCAGCAGCTTGGCCTTGGACATAAGTCCTGAAGCTTTCTTT	CASSLALDISPEAFF
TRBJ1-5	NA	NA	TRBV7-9	TGTGCCAGCAGCTCGGGATTCAATAGCAATCAGCCCCAGCATTTT	CASSSGFNSNQPQHF
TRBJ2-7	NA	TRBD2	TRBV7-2	TGTGCCAGCAGCTCCAATAGCGGGTCCTTGATCTACGAGCAGTACTTC	CASSSNSGSLIYEQYF
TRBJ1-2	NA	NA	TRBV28	TGTGCCAGCAGTTTACAGGGAGGCTATGGCTACACCTTC	CASSLQGGYGYTF
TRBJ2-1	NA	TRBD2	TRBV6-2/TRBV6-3	TGTGCCAGCAGTTACGTGTTTGGGTTGGGACTAGCGGGAAACAATGAGCAGTTCTTC	CASSYVFGLGLAGNNEQFF
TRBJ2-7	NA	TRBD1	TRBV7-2	TGTGCCAGCAACAAACAGGGGGCCTACGAGCAGTACTTC	CASNKQGAYEQYF
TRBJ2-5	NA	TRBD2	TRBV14	TGTGCCAGCAGCTTCCGGACTAGCGGGAGCGGGGAGACCCAGTACTTC	CASSFRTSGSGETQYF
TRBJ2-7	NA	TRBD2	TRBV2	TGTGCCAGCCGGGCCCGGGGGGACTCCTACGAGCAGTACTTC	CASRARGDSYEQYF
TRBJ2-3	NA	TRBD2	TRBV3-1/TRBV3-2	TGTGCCAGCAGCCAAGATTTGGCGGGAGCGACAGATACGCAGTATTTT	CASSQDLAGATDTQYF
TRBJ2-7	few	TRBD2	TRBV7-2	TGTGCCAGCAGCTCGACCGGGACTAGGTACGAGCAGTACTTC	CASSSTGTRYEQYF
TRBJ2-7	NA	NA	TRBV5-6	TGTGCCAGCAGCTTGGGGGCGTCCTACGAGCAGTACTTC	CASSLGASYEQYF
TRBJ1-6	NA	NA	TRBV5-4	TGTGCCAGCAGCCAAAAGACAGAAATCAATTCACCCCTCCACTTT	CASSQKTEINSPLHF
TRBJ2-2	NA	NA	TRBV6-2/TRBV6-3	TGTGCCAGCAGTCTTCGTAACACCGGGGAGCTGTTTTTT	CASSLRNTGELFF
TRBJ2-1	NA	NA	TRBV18	TGTGCCAGCTCACCACCGACAGGCTACAATGAGCAGTTCTTC	CASSPPTGYNEQFF
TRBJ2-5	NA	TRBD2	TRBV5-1	TGCGCCAGCAGCTTGGTGCTAGCGGATGAGACCCAGTACTTC	CASSLVLADETQYF
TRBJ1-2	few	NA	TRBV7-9	TGTGCCAGCAGCTTACCAGGGGAAGGGGGCTACACCTTC	CASSLPGEGGYTF
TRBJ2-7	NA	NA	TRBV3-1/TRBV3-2	TGTGCCAGCAGCCAAGACACAGTGGAGTACTTC	CASSQDTVEYF
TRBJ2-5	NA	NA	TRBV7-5	TGTGCCAGAAGCCCACCCCTAAGCGGTCACCAAGAGACCCAGTACTTC	CARSPPLSGHQETQYF
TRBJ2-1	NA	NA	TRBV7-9	TGTGCCAGCAGCCGGGGAGGGGGGTTCAATGAGCAGTTCTTC	CASSRGGGFNEQFF
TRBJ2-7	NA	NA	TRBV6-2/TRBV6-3	TGTGCCAGCAGCTTCGCGGCTGCCTACGAGCAGTACTTC	CASSFAAAYEQYF
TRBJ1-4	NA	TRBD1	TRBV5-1	TGCGCCAGCAGCTTGGGACAGGGTGGGGAAAAACTGTTTTTT	CASSLGQGGEKLFF
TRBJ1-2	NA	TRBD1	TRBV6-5	TGTGCCAGCAGTTCCCGGGACAGGGGAAGACGGGGCTACACCTTC	CASSSRDRGRRGYTF
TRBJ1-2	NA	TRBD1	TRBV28	TGTGCCAGCAGTTTACCTCGGCCAGGGGGTGGCTATGGCTACACCTTC	CASSLPRPGGGYGYTF
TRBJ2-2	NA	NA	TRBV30	TGTGCCTGGACGGGTGCTGGATACGGCACCGGGGAGCTGTTTTTT	CAWTGAGYGTGELFF
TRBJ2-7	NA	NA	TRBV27	TGTGCCACCGCGTTTGAACCCCGGGGTCGGGAGCAGTACTTC	CATAFEPRGREQYF
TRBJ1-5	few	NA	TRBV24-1	TGTGCCACCAGTGACAGGGGAACTCAGCCCCAGCATTTT	CATSDRGTQPQHF
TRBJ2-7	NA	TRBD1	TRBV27	TGTGCCAGCAGTTTAACAGGGACAGGGGTGGCCAAAGAGCAGTACTTC	CASSLTGTGVAKEQYF
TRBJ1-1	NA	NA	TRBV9	TGTGCCAGCTTAAAGAGGGCTTCGGCTTTCTTT	CASLKRASAFF
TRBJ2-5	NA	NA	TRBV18	TGTGCCAGCTCACGGGGACTGAAGGAACAAGAGACCCAGTACTTC	CASSRGLKEQETQYF
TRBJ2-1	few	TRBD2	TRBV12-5	TGTGCTAGTGGAACTGGGACTAGCGGGAGATCAGGGGAGCAGTTCTTC	CASGTGTSGRSGEQFF
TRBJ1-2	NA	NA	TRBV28	TGTGCCAGCAGTGCGCGATCGAATCGTTATGGCTACACCTTC	CASSARSNRYGYTF
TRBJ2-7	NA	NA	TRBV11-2	TGTGCCAGCAGCTTAGGAGAGCCATACGAGCAGTACTTC	CASSLGEPYEQYF
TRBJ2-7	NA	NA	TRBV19	TGTGCCAGTAGCAATAGAGGAGCCGACGAGCAGTACTTC	CASSNRGADEQYF
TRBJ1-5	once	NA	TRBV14	TGTGCCAGCAGCCAAGATCAGATGGAGGGAGTAAGCAATCAGCCCCAGCATTTT	CASSQDQMEGVSNQPQHF
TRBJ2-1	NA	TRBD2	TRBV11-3	TGTGCCAGCAGCTTACGACTAGCGGATAGCAATGAGCAGTTCTTC	CASSLRLADSNEQFF
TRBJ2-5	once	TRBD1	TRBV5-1	TGCGCCAGCAACAGGGGGTCGTCGGGCTTGGAGACCCAGTACTTC	CASNRGSSGLETQYF
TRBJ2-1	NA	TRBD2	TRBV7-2	TGTGCCAGCAGACTATTAAGCGGGGACCCTTACAATGAGCAGTTCTTC	CASRLLSGDPYNEQFF
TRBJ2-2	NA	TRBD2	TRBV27	TGTGCCAGCAGTTTACTGAGGACTAGCGGGAGGGCCGGGGAGCTGTTTTTT	CASSLLRTSGRAGELFF
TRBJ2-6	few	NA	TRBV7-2	TGTGCCAGCAGCTTACGACTTGCTGGGGCCAACGTCCTGACTTTC	CASSLRLAGANVLTF
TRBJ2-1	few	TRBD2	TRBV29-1	TGCAGCGTCCAGGGACTAGCGGGAGATCTGAGCTCCTACAATGAGCAGTTCTTC	CSVQGLAGDLSSYNEQFF
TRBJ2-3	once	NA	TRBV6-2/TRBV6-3	TGTGCCAGCAGTTACGGTCCAGGCTCTAGCACAGATACGCAGTATTTT	CASSYGPGSSTDTQYF
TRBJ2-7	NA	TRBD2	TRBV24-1	TGTGCCACCAGTGAACCGGGACTAGCTCATGTGCAGTACTTC	CATSEPGLAHVQYF
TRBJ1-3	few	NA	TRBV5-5	TGTGCCAGCAGCTTGCGGGGGGAGACCTCTGGAAACACCATATATTTT	CASSLRGETSGNTIYF
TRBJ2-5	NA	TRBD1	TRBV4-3	TGCGCCAGCAGCCAGAACAGGGGGCCGGGAGAGACCCAGTACTTC	CASSQNRGPGETQYF
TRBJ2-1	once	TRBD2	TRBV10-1	TGCGCCAGCAGTGAGTCCCCTAGCGGGAGAGGGAGAGAGCAGTTCTTC	CASSESPSGRGREQFF
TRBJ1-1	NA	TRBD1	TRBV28	TGTGCCAGCAGTCCCGGGACAGGGTACACTGAAGCTTTCTTT	CASSPGTGYTEAFF
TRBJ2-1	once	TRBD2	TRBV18	TGTGCCAGCTCACCAGCGGGGGTGTCCTCCAATGAGCAGTTCTTC	CASSPAGVSSNEQFF
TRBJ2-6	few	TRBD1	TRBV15	TGTGCCACCAGCCCCGGACAGGCCGGGGCCAACGTCCTGACTTTC	CATSPGQAGANVLTF
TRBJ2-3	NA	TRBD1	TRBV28	TGTGCCAGCAGTTTTCGGGACAGAGGGTTGTATTTT	CASSFRDRGLYF
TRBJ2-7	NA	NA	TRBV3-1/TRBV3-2	TGTGCCAGCAGCCTTGGTTGGGAGTCGGACTACGAGCAGTACTTC	CASSLGWESDYEQYF